The next 30 T cell receptor beta chains were all read from a single sample in a study of post-analysis software for immune sequencing data (dated by TCRdb to the mid-2010s). Study-level results and caveats: Four to six TRBV segments, including TRBV5-6, TRBV5-1 and TRBV20-1, were significantly more frequent in patients than controls.

Their antigen targets remain unknown. Libraries were made using PCR. Data came from an Illumina HiSeq 2500. Unique molecular identifiers were incorporated into TCR beta cDNA libraries to reduce PCR and sequencing biases. Clones were called with MiXCR by TCRdb after fastp trimmed the public reads at Q25, and only in-frame beta chains were retained. Entries are consolidated by CDR3 protein sequence, retaining the most common genes and DNA. Present in this sample are roughly 650,000 distinct CDR3 sequences, roughly three fifths of which were seen just once. The leading ten clones occupy approximately 10% of the sample. The specimen sequenced was blood. Source of these receptors: a girl aged 2-10 years with multiple sclerosis.

This clonotype occurred a few times. This rearrangement joins TRBV29-1 to TRBJ2-1, with 7 nucleotides matching TRBD2. Germline trimming cut 1 base from V and 0 bases from J; bases unmatched to any gene: 15. Germline V gives CDR1 SQVTM, CDR2 ANQGSEA. The CDR3 runs to 19 residues. In DNA, the CDR3 is TGCAGCGTTGAAGGGTCTAGCGGCCCGACACTTCACTCCTACAATGAGCAGTTCTTC. Encoded protein: CSVEGSSGPTLHSYNEQFF.

This rearrangement joins TRBV6-2 or TRBV6-3 to TRBJ2-1; D is possibly TRBD1 (5 bases). V gave up 6 bases and J gave up 6 bases, with 15 bases separating them. Germline CDR1 is MNHEY and CDR2 is SVGEGT. The CDR3 is 14 amino acids. CDR3 DNA sequence: TGTGCCAGCAGCCCAAACACAGGTTTCAATGAGCAGTTCTTC. Residues: CASSPNTGFNEQFF.

The V call is TRBV21-1, the J call TRBJ2-7. TRBV21-1 is given as a pseudogene. This CDR3 is built from 13 residues. For the CDR3, the DNA is TGTGCCAGCAGCAAATGGGGTGTCGACGAGCAGTACTTC. Protein product: CASSKWGVDEQYF.

The chain joins TRBV30 to TRBJ2-1; weak D call: TRBD2 (6 bases). V lost 2 bases and J lost 5, with 16 bases in between. Germline CDR1 and CDR2: GTSNPN and SVGIG (reference sequence). This CDR3 comprises 15 residues. The CDR3 protein is CAWSKLGGNDNEQFF. The CDR3, as DNA: TGTGCCTGGAGTAAGCTGGGCGGGAACGACAATGAGCAGTTCTTC.

This chain joins TRBV7-9 and TRBJ2-1; 11 bases map to TRBD2. Germline V gene sequence: CDR1 SEHNR, CDR2 FQNEAQ (reference sequence). J was trimmed by 3 bases and V by 6 bases; bases with no gene match: 10. This CDR3 comprises 17 residues. Here the CDR3 DNA reads TGTGCCAGCAGACGCACTAGCGGGGGCCTCCGCTACAATGAGCAGTTCTTC. This sequence encodes CASRRTSGGLRYNEQFF.

This chain uses TRBV4-2 with TRBJ2-7; D tentatively reads TRBD1 or TRBD2 (5 bases each). The germline V gene encodes CDR1 LGHNA and CDR2 YNFKEQ. Trimming left V 4 bases short and J 1 base short, with 20 bases between. The CDR3 covers 17 residues. CDR3 loop: CASSLAPGPEASYEQYF. In DNA form, the CDR3 reads TGTGCCAGCAGCCTAGCACCGGGACCAGAAGCATCCTACGAGCAGTACTTC.

The chain has TRBV27 and TRBJ2-5, with D tentatively TRBD1 or TRBD2 (6 bases each). The CDR3 is 16 amino acids. Germline V lookup: CDR1 MNHEY, CDR2 SMNVEV (reference sequence). V lost 0 bases to trimming and J lost 11 bases, with 22 bases between them. CDR3 in amino acids: CASSLSGWGAPWEQYF. DNA for the CDR3: TGTGCCAGCAGTTTATCGGGGTGGGGGGCCCCGTGGGAGCAGTACTTC.

The chain links TRBV10-3 to TRBJ2-1, with 14 nucleotides matching TRBD2. Per germline, CDR1 ENHRY and CDR2 SYGVKD. CDR3 length equals 18 residues. The CDR3 reads CAPSQGLAGERGGNEQFF. The CDR3 nucleotides read TGTGCGCCCAGCCAGGGACTAGCGGGAGAGAGGGGGGGCAATGAGCAGTTCTTC.

This chain joins TRBV7-2 and TRBJ2-3; no reliable D call. Germline V gives CDR1 SGHTA, CDR2 FQGNSA. CDR3 length equals 14 residues. V was trimmed by 6 bases and J by 3 bases, leaving 13 bases between them. The CDR3 protein is CASRGRVITDTQYF. The DNA of the CDR3 is TGTGCCAGCAGGGGCCGGGTCATTACAGATACGCAGTATTTT.

V and J are TRBV5-1 and TRBJ2-1; no reliable D call. V lost 0 bases to trimming and J lost 1 base, with 14 bases between them. In germline, CDR1 is SGHRS, CDR2 YFSETQ. The CDR3 loop spans 17 amino acids. The CDR3 nucleotides are TGCGCCAGCAGCTTGGCGGCTACTCAAGCATCCTACAATGAGCAGTTCTTC. Its protein product is CASSLAATQASYNEQFF.

The genes are TRBV6-5 and TRBJ2-7; 9 positions match TRBD2. CDR3 length: 16 residues. Germline V gene lookup returns CDR1 MNHEY and CDR2 SVGAGI. Trimming cost V 0 bases and J 3 bases; bases outside gene matches: 6. In DNA, the CDR3 is TGTGCCAGCAGTTACTCGGCAGGACTAGCGAACTACGAGCAGTACTTC. This encodes CASSYSAGLANYEQYF.

In this sample, this clonotype turned up a few times. V usage is TRBV5-1 and J usage is TRBJ2-1; D is ambiguous. This CDR3 comprises 13 residues. The ends were cut back, 4 bases at V and 9 bases at J, with 14 bases in the middle. Germline loops: CDR1 SGHRS, CDR2 YFSETQ. In DNA, the CDR3 is TGCGCCAGCAGCCCGCATGTGGCGTCTGAGCAGTTCTTC. Its protein product is CASSPHVASEQFF.

V is TRBV12-3 or TRBV12-4 and J is TRBJ2-5; D may match TRBD1 or TRBD2 (5 bases each). The J call may be mistaken, given a closer DNA end match to TRBJ2-7. This CDR3 is 13 amino acids long. CDR3 DNA sequence: TGTGCCAGCAGTTTTAATCTAGGGACCGAGCAGTACTTC. It encodes CASSFNLGTEQYF.

CDR3 coding DNA: TGTGCCAGCAGCTTAGAAGCGAACTGGGGCTATGGCTACACCTTC. It yields the protein CASSLEANWGYGYTF. The chain combines TRBV11-2 with TRBJ1-2; no reliable D call. Trimming took 0 bases from V and 4 from J, leaving 12 bases between them. This CDR3 is 15 amino acids long. Germline V gene lookup returns CDR1 SGHAT and CDR2 FQNNGV.

This clonotype came up a few times. The chain carries TRBV5-5 and TRBJ2-7; D is perhaps TRBD1 (6 bases). Germline V gene sequence: CDR1 SGHKS, CDR2 YYEKEE (reference sequence). V shed 1 base and J shed 3 bases, with 8 bases lying between them. CDR3 length: 13 amino acids. The CDR3 loop is CASSLTGHYEQYF. In DNA, the CDR3 is TGTGCCAGCAGCTTGACAGGGCACTACGAGCAGTACTTC.

The V gene is TRBV6-5, the J gene TRBJ2-1, with D unclear. Per the germline V gene, CDR1 is MNHEY and CDR2 is SVGAGI. Trimming removed 0 bases from V and 4 bases from J, with 16 bases in between. CDR3 size: 17 residues. The CDR3: CASSYSIGDNPYNEQFF. DNA for the CDR3: TGTGCCAGCAGTTACTCGATTGGCGACAACCCGTACAATGAGCAGTTCTTC.

The V call is TRBV4-3, the J call TRBJ1-5, with D possibly TRBD1 on 5 matching bases. The CDR3 has 15 residues. The ends were cut back, 1 base at V and 5 bases at J, with 12 bases in the middle. Germline CDR1 reads LGHNA; CDR2 reads YSLEER. CDR3 sequence reads: CASSQGAGRYQPQHF. CDR3 DNA sequence: TGCGCCAGCAGCCAAGGGGCAGGGAGATATCAGCCCCAGCATTTT.

The chain carries TRBV7-2 and TRBJ2-5; TRBD1 agrees at 9 bases. Looked up from germline, CDR1 is SGHTA and CDR2 is FQGNSA. The CDR3 sequence is 18 residues long. After removal of 3 bases from V and 11 bases from J, the junction contained 22 bases not matched to a gene. CDR3 nucleotide sequence: TGTGCCAGCAGCTTCGAACCGTCGTCGGGGACAGGGCTGAATGAGCAGTACTTC. As protein: CASSFEPSSGTGLNEQYF.

This clonotype was recorded once. V and J are TRBV5-5 and TRBJ1-2; TRBD1 might be the D (6 bases). Germline loops: CDR1 SGHKS, CDR2 YYEKEE (reference sequence). This CDR3 is 16 amino acids long. V lost 4 bases and J lost 4, with 20 bases in between. Here the CDR3 reads CASSATPQGSVYGYTF. CDR3 bases: TGTGCCAGCAGCGCCACACCACAGGGTTCTGTCTATGGCTACACCTTC.

The chain links TRBV27 to TRBJ1-6; a weak D match, TRBD1 (6 bases). V lost 1 base to trimming and J lost 14 bases, with 18 bases between them. The length of the CDR3 is 15 residues. From germline, CDR1 is MNHEY and CDR2 SMNVEV (reference sequence). The CDR3 sequence is CASSLLTGSRLALHF. The CDR3 DNA reads as TGTGCCAGCAGTTTATTGACAGGAAGTCGGTTGGCCCTCCACTTT.

The table lists this clonotype with a few counts. The chain combines TRBV6-6 with TRBJ2-3; D unresolved. Looked up from germline, CDR1 is MNHNY and CDR2 is SVGAGI (reference sequence). This CDR3 has 14 residues. Trimming took off 4 bases at V and 4 bases at J, with 12 bases between the two ends. The CDR3 region has the DNA TGTGCCAGCAGTTCGGGTCTACCCGCAGATACGCAGTATTTT. Translated, it gives CASSSGLPADTQYF.

The chain is built from TRBV6-2 or TRBV6-3 and TRBJ2-7; TRBD1 aligns across 7 bases. CDR3 size: 12 residues. With 11 bases clipped from V and 4 bases from J, the junction kept 8 bases outside the gene matches. CDR1 and CDR2 from the germline V gene are MNHEY and SVGEGT. The CDR3 loop reads CACSQTGYEQYF. Written as DNA, the CDR3 is TGTGCCTGCTCACAGACAGGGTACGAGCAGTACTTC.

The CDR3 here is CASTSTGTENTEAFF. The CDR3, as DNA: TGTGCCAGCACCTCCACCGGGACAGAGAACACTGAAGCTTTCTTT. The genes are TRBV7-9 and TRBJ1-1; 7 nucleotides align to TRBD1. V shed 7 bases and J 1 base; nucleotides not matched to a gene: 9. The CDR3 has 15 amino acids. Looked up from germline, CDR1 is SEHNR and CDR2 is FQNEAQ (reference sequence).

The V gene is TRBV6-2 or TRBV6-3, the J gene TRBJ2-7; D gene uncertain. Germline CDR1 reads MNHEY; CDR2 reads SVGEGT. Deletions cut 6 bases from V and 1 base from J, with 13 bases between. The CDR3 has 14 residues. CDR3 protein: CASRYDGPSYEQYF. The CDR3 DNA is TGTGCCAGCAGATACGACGGACCTTCCTACGAGCAGTACTTC.

This chain links TRBV7-9 with TRBJ2-3; TRBD2 might be the D (7 bases). Germline loops: CDR1 SEHNR, CDR2 FQNEAQ (reference sequence). The CDR3 loop spans 14 amino acids. V lost 5 bases and J lost 6, with 15 bases in between. The CDR3 bases are TGTGCCAGCAGCCCCCGAGGGGGGGTTGATACGCAGTATTTT. Its translation is CASSPRGGVDTQYF.

The chain uses TRBV20-1 and TRBJ2-3; 12 positions agree with TRBD2. This CDR3 contains 16 residues. CDR1 DFQATT and CDR2 SNEGSKA come from the germline V gene (reference sequence). V shed 5 bases and J 5 bases; nucleotides not matched to a gene: 11. The CDR3 DNA reads TGCAGTGCTGCACTCCCTCTAGCGGGGGGGCAAGATACGCAGTATTTT. Protein sequence: CSAALPLAGGQDTQYF.

The chain joins TRBV6-5 to TRBJ2-5; D is possibly TRBD2 (5 bases). The V gene's germline CDR1 is MNHEY and CDR2 SVGAGI. V gave up 7 bases and J gave up 2 bases, with 20 bases separating them. The CDR3 extends over 16 amino acids. The CDR3 loop is CASTSRINGAQETQYF. DNA for the CDR3: TGTGCCAGCACTAGCAGAATAAACGGAGCTCAAGAGACCCAGTACTTC.

The table lists this clonotype with a few counts. This sequence joins TRBV7-9 and TRBJ2-1; D is possibly TRBD1 (6 bases). Germline-derived CDR1 and CDR2 are SEHNR and FQNEAQ (reference sequence). The CDR3 has 15 amino acids. V lost 5 bases and J lost 2, with 13 bases in between. In DNA, the CDR3 is TGTGCCAGCAGCCTACCGACAGGTACCTACAATGAGCAGTTCTTC. Its protein is CASSLPTGTYNEQFF.

The V call is TRBV6-5, the J call TRBJ1-6; maybe TRBD1 (5 bases). The germline V and J ends were trimmed by 6 bases and 2 bases, with 14 bases remaining between them. The CDR3 contains 16 residues. Germline V gives CDR1 MNHEY, CDR2 SVGAGI. Here the CDR3 reads CASRLTQGTYNSPLHF. CDR3 nucleotides: TGTGCCAGCAGACTTACTCAGGGTACCTATAATTCACCCCTCCACTTT.

With regard to this clonotype: A much larger clone sits a single nucleotide away, making a read error possible. V gene TRBV5-1 combines with J gene TRBJ2-7, with 8 bases identical to TRBD1. After removal of 4 bases from V and 3 bases from J, the junction contained 6 bases not matched to a gene. Germline V gives CDR1 SGHRS, CDR2 YFSETQ. This CDR3 contains 14 residues. In DNA, the CDR3 is TGCGCCAGCAGCATGGGACAGGAGTTCTACGAGCAGTACTTC. As protein: CASSMGQEFYEQYF.